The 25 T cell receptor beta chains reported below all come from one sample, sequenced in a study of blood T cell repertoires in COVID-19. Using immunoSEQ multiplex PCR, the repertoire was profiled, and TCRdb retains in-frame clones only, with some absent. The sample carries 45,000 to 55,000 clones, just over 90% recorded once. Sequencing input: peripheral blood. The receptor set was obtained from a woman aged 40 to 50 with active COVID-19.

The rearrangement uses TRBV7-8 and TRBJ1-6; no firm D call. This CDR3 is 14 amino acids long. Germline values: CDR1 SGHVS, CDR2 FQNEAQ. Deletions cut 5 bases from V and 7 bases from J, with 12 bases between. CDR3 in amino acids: CASSPPSRNSPLHF. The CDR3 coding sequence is TGTGCCAGCAGCCCACCTAGCCGGAATTCACCCCTCCACTTT.

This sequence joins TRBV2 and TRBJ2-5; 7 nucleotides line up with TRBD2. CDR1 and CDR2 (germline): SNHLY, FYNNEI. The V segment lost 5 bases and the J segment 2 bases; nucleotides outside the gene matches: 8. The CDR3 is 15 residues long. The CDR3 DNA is TGTGCCAGCAGTAGGGCCAGCGGGGTACAAGAGACCCAGTACTTC. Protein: CASSRASGVQETQYF.

CDR3 coding DNA: TGCGCCAGCAGTCAAGGACAGGGGCTAGGGGGCAATGAGCAGTTCTTC. Its protein is CASSQGQGLGGNEQFF. The genes are TRBV23-1 and TRBJ2-1; 9 positions agree with TRBD1. TRBV23-1 is an ORF, and what it does is uncertain. The CDR3 is 16 amino acids. V shed 2 bases and J 6 bases; nucleotides not matched to a gene: 8.

The CDR3 protein is CASSLVGTNRARPDTQYF. DNA for the CDR3: TGTGCCAGCAGCTTAGTAGGCACAAACAGGGCAAGGCCAGATACGCAGTATTTT. This chain joins TRBV11-3 and TRBJ2-3; possible D gene TRBD1, 6 bases. Germline V lookup: CDR1 SGHNT, CDR2 YENEEA. The CDR3 loop spans 18 amino acids. V lost 1 base and J lost 4, with 21 bases in between.

The CDR3 sequence is CASSALGSGGYNEQFF. The CDR3 DNA reads as TGTGCCAGTAGTGCCCTCGGTAGCGGGGGGTACAATGAGCAGTTCTTC. The chain joins TRBV19 to TRBJ2-1, with 10 bases identical to TRBD2. The CDR3 is 16 residues long. V shed 5 bases and J 4 bases; nucleotides not matched to a gene: 8. Germline V CDR1 and CDR2: LNHDA, SQIVND (reference sequence).

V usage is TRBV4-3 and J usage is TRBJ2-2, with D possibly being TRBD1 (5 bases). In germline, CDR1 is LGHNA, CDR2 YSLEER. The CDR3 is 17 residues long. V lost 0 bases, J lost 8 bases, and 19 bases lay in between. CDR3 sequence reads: CASSQESPGSYPGELFF. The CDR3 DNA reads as TGCGCCAGCAGCCAAGAATCTCCAGGGTCCTACCCGGGGGAGCTGTTTTTT.

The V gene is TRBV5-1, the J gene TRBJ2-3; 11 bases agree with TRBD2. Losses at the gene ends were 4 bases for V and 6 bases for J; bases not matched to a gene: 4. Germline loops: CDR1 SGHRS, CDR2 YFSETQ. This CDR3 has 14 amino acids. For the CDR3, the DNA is TGCGCCAGCAGCGAAACTAGCGGGGGCGATACGCAGTATTTT. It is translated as CASSETSGGDTQYF.

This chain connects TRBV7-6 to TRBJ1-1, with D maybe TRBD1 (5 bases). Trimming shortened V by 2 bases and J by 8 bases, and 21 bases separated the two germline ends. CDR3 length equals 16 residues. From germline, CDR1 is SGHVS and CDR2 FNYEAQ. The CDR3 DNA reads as TGTGCCAGCAGCTTATACTCCGGGACGGGGGGAGGAGAAGCTTTCTTT. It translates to CASSLYSGTGGGEAFF.

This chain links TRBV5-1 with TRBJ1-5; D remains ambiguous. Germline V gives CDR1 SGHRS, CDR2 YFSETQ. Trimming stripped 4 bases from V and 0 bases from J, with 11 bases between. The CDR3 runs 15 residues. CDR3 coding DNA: TGCGCCAGCAGCCCTCTAGGGAGTAGCAATCAGCCCCAGCATTTT. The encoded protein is CASSPLGSSNQPQHF. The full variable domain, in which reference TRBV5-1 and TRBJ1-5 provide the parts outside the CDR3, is KAGVTQTPRYLIKTRGQQVTLSCSPISGHRSVSWYQQTPGQGLQFLFEYFSETQRNKGNFPGRFSGRQFSNSRSEMNVSTLELGDSALYLCASSPLGSSNQPQHFGDGTRLSIL.

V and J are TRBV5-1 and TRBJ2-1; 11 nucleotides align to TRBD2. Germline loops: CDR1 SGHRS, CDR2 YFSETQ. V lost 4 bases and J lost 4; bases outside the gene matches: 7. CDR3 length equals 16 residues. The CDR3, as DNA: TGCGCCAGCAGCCGATCACTAGCGGGAGCTTACAATGAGCAGTTCTTC. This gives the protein CASSRSLAGAYNEQFF.

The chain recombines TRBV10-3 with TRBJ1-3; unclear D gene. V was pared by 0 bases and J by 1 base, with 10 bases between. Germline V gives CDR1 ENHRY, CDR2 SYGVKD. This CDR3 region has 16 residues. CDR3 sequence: CAISESSGYSGNTIYF. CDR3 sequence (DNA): TGTGCCATCAGTGAGTCGAGCGGTTATTCTGGAAACACCATATATTTT.

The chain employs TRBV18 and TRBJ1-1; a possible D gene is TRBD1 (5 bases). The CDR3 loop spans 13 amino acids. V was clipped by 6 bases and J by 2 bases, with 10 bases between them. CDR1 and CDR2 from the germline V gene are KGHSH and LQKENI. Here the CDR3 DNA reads TGTGCCAGCTCCGGACAACTAAACACTGAAGCTTTCTTT. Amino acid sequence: CASSGQLNTEAFF.

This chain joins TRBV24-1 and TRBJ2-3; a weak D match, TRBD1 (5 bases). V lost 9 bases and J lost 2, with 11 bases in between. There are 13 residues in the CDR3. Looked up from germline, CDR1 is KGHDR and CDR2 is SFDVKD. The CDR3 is CATQDRPTDTQYF. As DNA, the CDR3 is TGTGCCACCCAAGACAGACCCACAGATACGCAGTATTTT.

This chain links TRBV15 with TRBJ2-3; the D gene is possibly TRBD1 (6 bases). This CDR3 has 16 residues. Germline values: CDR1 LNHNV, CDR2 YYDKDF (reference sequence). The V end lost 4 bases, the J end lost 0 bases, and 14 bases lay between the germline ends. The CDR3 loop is CATSKEGTISTDTQYF. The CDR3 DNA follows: TGTGCCACCAGCAAAGAGGGGACAATAAGCACAGATACGCAGTATTTT.

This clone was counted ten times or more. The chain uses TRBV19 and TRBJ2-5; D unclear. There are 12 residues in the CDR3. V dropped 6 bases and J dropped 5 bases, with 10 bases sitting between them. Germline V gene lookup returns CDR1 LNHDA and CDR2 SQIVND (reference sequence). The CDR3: CASRQAGETQYF. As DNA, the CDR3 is TGTGCCAGTAGGCAGGCAGGCGAGACCCAGTACTTC.

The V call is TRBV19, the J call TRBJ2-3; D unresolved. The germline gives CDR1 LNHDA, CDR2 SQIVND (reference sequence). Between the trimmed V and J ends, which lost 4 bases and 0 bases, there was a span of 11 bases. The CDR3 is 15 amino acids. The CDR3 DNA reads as TGTGCCAGTAGTACATCAACCCAGAGCACAGATACGCAGTATTTT. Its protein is CASSTSTQSTDTQYF.

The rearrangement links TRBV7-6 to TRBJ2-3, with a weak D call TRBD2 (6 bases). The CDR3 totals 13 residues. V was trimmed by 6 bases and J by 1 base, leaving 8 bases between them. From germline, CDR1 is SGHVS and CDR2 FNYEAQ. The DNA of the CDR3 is TGTGCCAGCAGGCCTAGCGGCACAGATACGCAGTATTTT. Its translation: CASRPSGTDTQYF.

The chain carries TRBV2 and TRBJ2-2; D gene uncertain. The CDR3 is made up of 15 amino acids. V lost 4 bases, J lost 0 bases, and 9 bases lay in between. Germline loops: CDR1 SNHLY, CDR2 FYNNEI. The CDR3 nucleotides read TGTGCCAGCAGTGTATCAGGAACGAACACCGGGGAGCTGTTTTTT. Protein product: CASSVSGTNTGELFF.

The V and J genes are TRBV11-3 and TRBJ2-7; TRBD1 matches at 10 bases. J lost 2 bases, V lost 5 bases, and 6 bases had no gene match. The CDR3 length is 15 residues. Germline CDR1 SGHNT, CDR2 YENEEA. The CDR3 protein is CASSLSGQGAYEQYF. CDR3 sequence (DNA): TGTGCCAGCAGCCTCAGTGGACAGGGGGCCTACGAGCAGTACTTC.

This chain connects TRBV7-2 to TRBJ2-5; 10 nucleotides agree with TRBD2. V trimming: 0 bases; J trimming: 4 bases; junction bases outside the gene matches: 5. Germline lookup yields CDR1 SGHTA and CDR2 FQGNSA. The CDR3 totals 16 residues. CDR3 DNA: TGTGCCAGCAGCTTAGCGAGGGCTAGCGGGGGAGAGACCCAGTACTTC. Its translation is CASSLARASGGETQYF.

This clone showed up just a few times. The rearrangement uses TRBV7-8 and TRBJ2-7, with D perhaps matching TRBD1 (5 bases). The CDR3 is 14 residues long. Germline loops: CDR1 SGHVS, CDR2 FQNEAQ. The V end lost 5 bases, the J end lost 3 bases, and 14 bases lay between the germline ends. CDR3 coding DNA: TGTGCCAGCAGCATCCGACTGCAGGGCTACGAGCAGTACTTC. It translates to CASSIRLQGYEQYF. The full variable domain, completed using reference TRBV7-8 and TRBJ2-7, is GAGVSQSPRYKVAKRGQDVALRCDPISGHVSLFWYQQALGQGPEFLTYFQNEAQLDKSGLPSDRFFAERPEGSVSTLKIQRTQQEDSAVYLCASSIRLQGYEQYFGPGTRLTVT.

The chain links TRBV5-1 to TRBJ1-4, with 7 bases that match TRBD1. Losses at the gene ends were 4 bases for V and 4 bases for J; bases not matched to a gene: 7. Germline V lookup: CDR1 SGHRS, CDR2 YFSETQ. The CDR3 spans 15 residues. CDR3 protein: CASSPGTADNEKLFF. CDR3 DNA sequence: TGCGCCAGCAGCCCCGGGACAGCTGATAATGAAAAACTGTTTTTT.

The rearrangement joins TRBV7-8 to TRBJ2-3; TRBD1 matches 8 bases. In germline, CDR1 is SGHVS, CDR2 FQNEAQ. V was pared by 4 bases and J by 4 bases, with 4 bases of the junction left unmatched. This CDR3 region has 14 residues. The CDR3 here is CASSSGGWPDTQYF. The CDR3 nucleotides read TGTGCCAGCAGCTCAGGGGGCTGGCCAGATACGCAGTATTTT.

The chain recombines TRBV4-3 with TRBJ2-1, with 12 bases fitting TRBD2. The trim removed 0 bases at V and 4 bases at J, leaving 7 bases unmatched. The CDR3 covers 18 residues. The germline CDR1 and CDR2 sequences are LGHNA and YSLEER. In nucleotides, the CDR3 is TGCGCCAGCAGCCAAGAGAGGCTAGCGGGGGGGATATACAATGAGCAGTTCTTC. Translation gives CASSQERLAGGIYNEQFF.

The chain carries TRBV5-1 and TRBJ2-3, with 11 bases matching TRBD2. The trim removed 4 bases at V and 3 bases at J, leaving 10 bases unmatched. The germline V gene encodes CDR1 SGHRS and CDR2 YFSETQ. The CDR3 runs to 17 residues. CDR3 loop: CASSIHSGGARTDTQYF. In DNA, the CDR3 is TGCGCCAGCAGCATACATAGCGGGGGGGCTAGAACAGATACGCAGTATTTT.